This T cell receptor beta chain was found in a study of T cells in Graves' hyperthyroidism and ophthalmopathy. Study-level findings and limits: Separation of ophthalmopathy from stable hyperthyroidism was achieved by a 13 V-J model.

Patients between 18 and 65 years old had hyperthyroidism, newly diagnosed and lasting under 2 months. It was uncontrolled infection, other autoimmune disease, pregnancy or lactation that excluded patients. Diagnoses used clinical symptoms, serum thyroxine and TRAb, thyroid ultrasound and orbital computed tomography. The TCR beta CDR3 regions underwent amplification using RNA transcripts as the source. RT-PCR in the first round (using the HTBI primer set) targeted the TCR CDR3. TCRdb analysed the multiplex PCR reads with MiXCR anew, one entry per CDR3 protein. Here the sample spans approximately 720,000 distinct CDR3 sequences, around a sixth being singletons. This clonotype showed up just a few times. Its antigen is unidentified. Sequenced input: blood. The source of this sequence is a woman between 45 and 65 years old with Graves' hyperthyroidism that later progressed to Graves' ophthalmopathy.

The CDR3 region is CASSPGISGANVLTF. DNA of the CDR3: TGTGCCAGCAGCCCGGGTATCTCTGGGGCCAACGTCCTGACTTTC. The chain carries TRBV11-3 and TRBJ2-6, with D unresolved. The V end lost 5 bases, the J end lost 0 bases, and 8 bases lay between the germline ends. Germline assignment: CDR1 SGHNT and CDR2 YENEEA. The CDR3 has 15 amino acids.